This T cell receptor (beta chain) stems from a study of T cells in localized non-small cell lung cancer. TCRdb's table, derived via immunoSEQ multiplex PCR, lists solely in-frame clones and lacks some. Among under 20,000 clones listed, around nine tenths were seen once. V shed 7 bases and J shed 0 bases, with 9 bases lying between them. Germline V lookup: CDR1 MDHEN, CDR2 SYDVKM. This CDR3 spans 14 amino acids. This clone was detected only once. The V call is TRBV28, the J call TRBJ1-4; no reliable D call. The sequence came from a male donor at least 60 years old with stage I squamous cell lung carcinoma. The source was peripheral blood, collected before any cancer treatment. The CDR3 sequence is CASNLEATNEKLFF. The CDR3 bases are TGTGCCAGCAATCTAGAAGCAACTAATGAAAAACTGTTTTTT.